These T cell receptor beta chains were read from a single sample in a study of cytomegalovirus exposure and HLA in healthy donors. Assay used: immunoSEQ multiplex PCR; TCRdb lists only in-frame clones, some missing. The sample contains 200,000 to 250,000 clones, 60% to 80% of which appear only once. Sample: PBMCs. These receptor sequences come from a man between 18 and 29 years old in good health and CMV-seronegative. Both conserved end residues are part of each CDR3. D genes are given only for firm matches. Clone size appears in some rows only: once, few, many, or a class for an expanded clone.

. | . | TRBJ2-7 | TRBV11-3 | CASSSLSAYEQYF | TGTGCCAGCAGCTCTCTATCTGCCTACGAGCAGTACTTC
. | TRBD1 | TRBJ2-2 | TRBV5-5 | CASSVWIDRDAGELFF | TGTGCCAGCAGTGTGTGGATCGACAGGGACGCCGGGGAGCTGTTTTTT
. | TRBD1 | TRBJ1-1 | TRBV10-3 | CAISELDRGNTEAFF | TGTGCCATCAGTGAGTTGGACAGGGGAAACACTGAAGCTTTCTTT
few | . | TRBJ2-7 | TRBV7-9 | CASSPQGLRGSYEQYF | TGTGCCAGCAGCCCGCAAGGGCTCAGGGGATCCTACGAGCAGTACTTC
. | . | TRBJ1-1 | TRBV7-9 | CASRPRMNTEAFF | TGTGCCAGCAGGCCGAGAATGAACACTGAAGCTTTCTTT
. | TRBD2 | TRBJ2-4 | TRBV30 | CAGGGGNIQYF | TGTGCCGGGGGGGGAGGAAACATTCAGTACTTC
. | TRBD2 | TRBJ2-5 | TRBV19 | CASSIGGGLQETQYF | TGTGCCAGTAGTATAGGGGGGGGGTTACAAGAGACCCAGTACTTC
. | TRBD2 | TRBJ2-1 | TRBV7-3 | CASRDPGTSRHNEQFF | TGTGCCAGCAGGGATCCCGGGACTAGCCGGCACAATGAGCAGTTCTTC
. | TRBD2 | TRBJ2-1 | TRBV19 | CASSSPSGGPNEQFF | TGTGCCAGTAGTTCCCCTAGCGGGGGCCCCAATGAGCAGTTCTTC
. | . | TRBJ2-7 | TRBV28 | CASSTTSYEQYF | TGTGCCAGCAGTACGACAAGTTACGAGCAGTACTTC
. | . | TRBJ1-1 | TRBV2 | CASSAPGEIQAFF | TGTGCCAGCAGTGCCCCAGGGGAGATACAAGCTTTCTTT
. | TRBD1 | TRBJ1-1 | TRBV4-3 | CASSQDRGDRLITEAFF | TGCGCCAGCAGCCAAGATCGGGGGGACAGGCTAATCACTGAAGCTTTCTTT
. | TRBD1 | TRBJ2-7 | TRBV4-3 | CASSQGTGLTEQYF | TGCGCCAGCAGCCAAGGGACAGGGCTGACCGAGCAGTACTTC
. | . | TRBJ2-1 | TRBV5-6 | CASSLGSGGEQFF | TGTGCCAGCAGCTTGGGGTCAGGAGGTGAGCAGTTCTTC
. | . | TRBJ1-2 | TRBV10-1 | CASRRNYGYTF | TGCGCCAGCAGGAGGAACTATGGCTACACCTTC
. | TRBD1 | TRBJ1-2 | TRBV2 | CASSEGSRDREWYGYTF | TGTGCCAGCAGTGAAGGATCTCGGGACAGGGAGTGGTATGGCTACACCTTC
. | . | TRBJ1-5 | TRBV6-1 | CASSVTWGRNQPQHF | TGTGCCAGCAGTGTCACCTGGGGGAGGAATCAGCCCCAGCATTTT
. | TRBD1 | TRBJ1-2 | TRBV29-1 | CSVGQGTYGYTF | TGCAGCGTAGGACAGGGGACCTATGGCTACACCTTC
. | TRBD2 | TRBJ2-5 | TRBV5-1 | CASSSAWGGQETQYF | TGCGCCAGCAGCTCTGCCTGGGGGGGACAAGAGACCCAGTACTTC
. | TRBD1 | TRBJ1-1 | TRBV11-3 | CASSLDLTGVAFF | TGTGCCAGCAGCTTAGACCTGACAGGGGTCGCTTTCTTT
. | . | TRBJ2-3 | TRBV4-3 | CASSQGESSTDTQYF | TGCGCCAGCAGCCAAGGAGAATCTAGCACAGATACGCAGTATTTT
. | . | TRBJ2-3 | TRBV9 | CASSVEGRPTDTQYF | TGTGCCAGCAGCGTAGAGGGGCGTCCTACAGATACGCAGTATTTT
. | TRBD2 | TRBJ2-1 | TRBV29-1 | CSVAGLAGRPYNEQFF | TGCAGCGTTGCGGGCCTAGCGGGACGACCCTACAATGAGCAGTTCTTC
few | TRBD1 | TRBJ1-4 | TRBV5-1 | CASSRQGLNEKLFF | TGCGCCAGCAGCCGACAGGGTCTTAATGAAAAACTGTTTTTT